The entry that follows covers one T cell receptor beta chain sequence. The data belong to a study of blood T cells in healthy people across ages. The use of a sample-barcoded 5' primer and a J-beta primer mix characterized a second PCR of about 7 to 12 cycles. One entry per CDR3 protein results from TCRdb running MiXCR on the 5' RACE reads. The sample lists 1 million or so distinct CDR3 sequences, 20% to 25% occurring once. Donors gave ten milliliters of peripheral blood apiece. This sample also appeared in a second study, on T cells of mothers and their children.

The sequence was collected from a girl aged 2 to 10 in good health. What was sequenced was blood.

CDR3 coding DNA: TGTGCCAGCAGCCAAGCGCCAGGGGGCTACGAGCAGTACTTC. Protein product: CASSQAPGGYEQYF. This rearrangement joins TRBV3-1 to TRBJ2-7, with TRBD1 identical over 7 bases. This CDR3 has 14 residues. V was pared by 1 base and J by 3 bases, with 3 bases of the junction left unmatched. CDR1 and CDR2 from the germline V gene are LGHDT and YNNKEL (reference sequence).